The clone carrying this TCR beta chain has more than one count but fewer than ten. The antigen remains undetermined. TCRdb keeps only in-frame clones here, not all; method: immunoSEQ multiplex PCR. Among about 100,000 clones listed, 75% to 95% were seen once. The data are from a study of siplizumab effects on memory and regulatory T cells. Study-level points and caveats: Significantly reduced by siplizumab was the cumulative frequency of alloreactive sequences, namely those traceable to unstimulated CD4+ memory cells. Sequences below about 10^-5 frequency were poorly captured, and few alloreactive clones mapped to unstimulated subsets. Naive T cells were seen as more diverse than memory cells and as major alloresponse contributors.

CDR1 LGHNA and CDR2 YSLEER come from the germline V gene. The V end was cut by 1 base, the J end by 4 bases, with 7 bases between. The CDR3 loop spans 13 amino acids. The sequence was obtained from a human donor in good health. V and J are TRBV4-3 and TRBJ1-1; no reliable D call. The sample consisted of CD4+ T cells sorted from blood. This chain's CDR3 is CASSQGWSTEAFF. CDR3 coding DNA: TGCGCCAGCAGCCAAGGTTGGAGCACTGAAGCTTTCTTT.